This passage covers 5 T cell receptor beta chains from one sample sequenced in a study of T cell repertoires in cytomegalovirus infection. TCRdb re-called the reads through MiXCR, storing one row per CDR3 protein. Among approximately 630,000 distinct CDR3 sequences listed, approximately 24% were seen once. What was sequenced was CD8+ T cells from PBMCs. The source of these receptors is a human donor in good health (CMV status not recorded). Some clones in this sample may be carry-over from other donors' samples.

About this clonotype: At one of its ends the junction is not consistent with the germline gene, which may arise from a read error. The chain employs TRBV12-5 and TRBJ2-1, with D perhaps matching TRBD1 (5 bases). Germline CDR1 LGHNT, CDR2 FRNRAP. The CDR3 has 14 amino acids. As DNA, the CDR3 is TGTGCTGGTGGTTTGCCAGGACACTACAATGAGCAGTTCTTC. Its protein product is CAGGLPGHYNEQFF.

This clonotype has more than one count but fewer than ten. The chain joins TRBV29-1 to TRBJ2-1, with 13 bases matching TRBD2. CDR3 size: 18 residues. Germline-derived CDR1 and CDR2 are SQVTM and ANQGSEA. V shed 1 base and J 0 bases; nucleotides not matched to a gene: 6. The CDR3 is CSVEGTSGGASSYNEQFF. The DNA of the CDR3 is TGCAGCGTTGAAGGAACTAGCGGGGGGGCAAGCTCCTACAATGAGCAGTTCTTC.

This clonotype was seen many times. The chain has TRBV11-1 and TRBJ2-5; D is perhaps TRBD1 (6 bases). The germline CDR1 and CDR2 sequences are SGHAT and FQDESV (reference sequence). The CDR3 sequence is 16 residues long. V was pared by 5 bases and J by 2 bases, with 18 bases between. The CDR3 protein is CASSPRAGVNQETQYF. The DNA for the CDR3 is TGTGCCAGCAGCCCCCGTGCAGGGGTGAATCAAGAGACCCAGTACTTC. Using reference TRBV11-1 and TRBJ2-5 for the parts outside the CDR3, the full variable domain is EAEVAQSPRYKITEKSQAVAFWCDPISGHATLYWYRQILGQGPELLVQFQDESVVDDSQLPKDRFSAERLKGVDSTLKIQPAELGDSAMYLCASSPRAGVNQETQYFGPGTRLLVL.

The chain links TRBV7-9 to TRBJ1-5, with D possibly being TRBD1 (6 bases). Germline CDR1 and CDR2: SEHNR and FQNEAQ (reference sequence). The CDR3 consists of 15 residues. With 4 bases removed from V and 4 bases from J, the gap between germline ends came to 14 bases. CDR3 in amino acids: CASSSLTGANQPQHF. CDR3 nucleotides: TGTGCCAGCAGCTCTTTAACGGGGGCTAATCAGCCCCAGCATTTT.

This clonotype has ten or more counts. This CDR3 reads CASSSPDGGPGKTQYF. CDR3 bases: TGTGCCAGCAGCTCCCCGGACGGGGGGCCGGGGAAGACCCAGTACTTC. This chain links TRBV7-9 with TRBJ2-5, with TRBD2 as a possible D gene (7 bases). The germline gives CDR1 SEHNR, CDR2 FQNEAQ (reference sequence). CDR3 length: 16 residues. The V end was cut by 4 bases, the J end by 6 bases, with 21 bases between.